This TCR beta chain emerged from a study of regulatory T cells in long-lasting Graves disease. The wider study: Graves' patients who were just diagnosed had used antithyroid drugs for under 3 months.

Time point specified: newly diagnosed GD, antithyroid drugs for less than 3 months. PBMCs were the source of the RNA used for TCR sequencing. Sequencing libraries for TCR beta were prepared with iRepertoire HTBI primers and Arm-PCR of CDR3 regions. Per the authors' pipeline: Identified segments across samples numbered roughly 62 TRBV and around 13 TRBJ. Via MiXCR, TCRdb re-called the multiplex PCR reads, giving one row per CDR3 protein. The V and J calls and clone size come from TCRdb's table, not from the authors' own analysis. The sample contains 440,000 or so distinct CDR3 sequences, 14% to 15% of which appear only once. Points from the study as a whole: Persistent disease showed a preference for TRBV28, TRBJ1-2 and TRBJ2-5.

A remark on this clonotype: Antigen: not known.

Looked up from germline, CDR1 is SEHNR and CDR2 is FQNEAQ (reference sequence). The CDR3 is 16 amino acids. V lost 6 bases to trimming and J lost 2 bases; unmatched junction nucleotides: 5. This sample was also put to use in a study of T cells in Graves' hyperthyroidism and ophthalmopathy.

The TCR was taken from a woman younger than 45 with Graves disease. The chain joins TRBV7-9 to TRBJ2-3, with TRBD2 matching over 13 bases. Sequencing was performed on peripheral blood mononuclear cells (PBMCs), taken at new diagnosis, from a patient treated with antithyroid drugs. Here the CDR3 DNA reads TGTGCCAGCAGGCTGACTAGCGGGGGGACCACAGATACGCAGTATTTT. Its protein product is CASRLTSGGTTDTQYF.